This T cell receptor (beta chain) stems from a study of CD8 T cells in Susac syndrome. CDR1 is SGHTA and CDR2 is FQGNSA in the germline V gene. This CDR3 spans 16 amino acids. The J segment lost 5 bases and the V segment lost 5 bases, leaving 9 bases of the junction unmatched. An amount of RNA that ranged from roughly 0.5 to 1 ug was reverse transcribed with random hexamers. Via MiXCR, TCRdb re-called the immunoSEQ multiplex PCR reads, giving one row per CDR3 protein. The sample contains approximately 120,000 distinct CDR3 sequences, 90% to 98% of which appear only once. TCR beta from blood CD8+ and CD4+ T cells was sequenced. Matching for age and sex applied to the controls, who were healthy donors.

This receptor was identified in a human donor in good health. The chain has TRBV7-2 and TRBJ1-6, with TRBD1 matching over 7 bases. The sample taken for sequencing was CD4+ T cells from PBMCs. CDR3 nucleotides: TGTGCCAGCAGCCGACAGGGAAGCGAGAATAATTCACCCCTCCACTTT. This encodes CASSRQGSENNSPLHF.